These 15 T cell receptor beta chains were all obtained from the same sample, sequenced in a study of cytomegalovirus exposure and HLA in healthy donors. Assay used: immunoSEQ multiplex PCR; TCRdb lists only in-frame clones, some missing. The sample holds fewer than 75,000 clones, approximately 95% seen once. Material for sequencing was PBMCs. Receptors were obtained from a man between 18 and 29 years old in good health and CMV-seronegative.

CDR3 sequence reads: CATSRSQDYEQYF. DNA of the CDR3: TGTGCCACCTCACGGTCGCAGGACTACGAGCAGTACTTC. The V and J genes are TRBV19 and TRBJ2-7; unclear D gene. Germline V gene data show CDR1 as LNHDA and CDR2 as SQIVND (reference sequence). CDR3 size: 13 residues. V was pared by 10 bases and J by 3 bases, with 16 bases between.

The chain employs TRBV4-1 and TRBJ1-1; possible D gene TRBD1, 5 bases. V dropped 6 bases and J dropped 0 bases, with 17 bases sitting between them. This CDR3 comprises 16 residues. Germline loops: CDR1 MGHRA, CDR2 YSYEKL. This CDR3 is CASRLAGGNMNTEAFF. The DNA for the CDR3 is TGCGCCAGCAGGCTCGCGGGGGGTAACATGAACACTGAAGCTTTCTTT.

V gene TRBV27 combines with J gene TRBJ2-7, with 8 bases fitting TRBD1. The CDR3 is 13 amino acids. CDR1 is MNHEY, CDR2 SMNVEV, per germline (reference sequence). Trimming at V came to 5 bases and at J to 12 bases, leaving 12 bases not matched to a gene. CDR3 in DNA: TGTGCCAGCAGTCCACAGGGGGAACTTTCGATGTACTTC. This encodes CASSPQGELSMYF.

The chain employs TRBV9 and TRBJ1-1; a possible D gene is TRBD1 (5 bases). This CDR3 is built from 14 residues. The V end was cut by 5 bases, the J end by 0 bases, with 11 bases between. The germline V gene encodes CDR1 SGDLS and CDR2 YYNGEE. This chain's CDR3 is CASSRTQVNTEAFF. Written as DNA, the CDR3 is TGTGCCAGCAGTCGCACACAGGTGAACACTGAAGCTTTCTTT.

This chain connects TRBV7-9 to TRBJ1-1; D may be TRBD1 (6 bases). The CDR3 spans 14 residues. V was cut by 3 bases and J by 8 bases, with 16 bases left in between. Germline-derived CDR1 and CDR2 are SEHNR and FQNEAQ (reference sequence). The CDR3: CASSFSGRGKEAFF. Written as DNA, the CDR3 is TGTGCCAGCAGCTTCTCTGGCAGGGGAAAAGAAGCTTTCTTT.

The chain has TRBV5-3 and TRBJ1-6; D unclear. TRBV5-3 is an open reading frame, and its role is uncertain. This CDR3 is 17 amino acids long. V gave up 10 bases and J gave up 2 bases, with 22 bases separating them. As DNA, the CDR3 is TGTGCCCCTGTACCCCCCGGCCTGGGCACCTATAATTCACCCCTCCACTTT. Translating gives CAPVPPGLGTYNSPLHF.

The chain combines TRBV10-2 with TRBJ1-5; D might be TRBD1 (5 bases). Germline V gene sequence: CDR1 WSHSY, CDR2 SAAADI. The CDR3 runs to 14 residues. V was cut by 0 bases and J by 6 bases, with 9 bases left in between. CDR3 DNA: TGCGCCAGCAGTGAGTCGGGGGGAATTCAGCCCCAGCATTTT. It encodes CASSESGGIQPQHF.

On this clone: The sample contains more than one DNA sequence encoding this CDR3. V gene TRBV19 combines with J gene TRBJ1-1; no clear D. Germline loops: CDR1 LNHDA, CDR2 SQIVND (reference sequence). The V end was cut by 1 base, the J end by 1 base, with 7 bases between. The CDR3 covers 14 residues. CDR3 amino acids: CASSIVNGNTEAFF. DNA for the CDR3: TGTGCCAGTAGTATAGTGAACGGGAACACTGAAGCTTTCTTT.

V and J are TRBV30 and TRBJ1-1, with D unclear. V was pared by 0 bases and J by 2 bases, with 7 bases between. The germline V gene encodes CDR1 GTSNPN and CDR2 SVGIG (reference sequence). The CDR3 is 13 amino acids. CDR3 residues: CAWSVVRNTEAFF. As DNA, the CDR3 is TGTGCCTGGAGTGTCGTCAGAAACACTGAAGCTTTCTTT.

The V gene is TRBV4-3, the J gene TRBJ1-5; 7 positions agree with TRBD1. From germline, CDR1 is LGHNA and CDR2 YSLEER. After removal of 0 bases from V and 4 bases from J, the junction contained 12 bases not matched to a gene. CDR3 length: 18 residues. The CDR3 loop is CASSQEEVRGQLNQPQHF. CDR3 sequence (DNA): TGCGCCAGCAGCCAAGAAGAGGTTCGGGGACAGCTAAATCAGCCCCAGCATTTT.

This chain connects TRBV5-1 to TRBJ2-7, with 8 nucleotides matching TRBD1. After removal of 4 bases from V and 1 base from J, the junction contained 10 bases not matched to a gene. Germline assignment: CDR1 SGHRS and CDR2 YFSETQ. The CDR3 totals 16 residues. CDR3 in DNA: TGCGCCAGCAGCAGCCAGGCAGGGACAGGATCCTACGAGCAGTACTTC. Translated: CASSSQAGTGSYEQYF.

The V gene is TRBV7-2, the J gene TRBJ2-6, with TRBD2 as a possible D gene (5 bases). The germline gives CDR1 SGHTA, CDR2 FQGNSA. Trimming took off 0 bases at V and 1 base at J, with 10 bases between the two ends. The CDR3 is 17 amino acids. CDR3 DNA: TGTGCCAGCAGCTTAGCGTCAGGACTGTCTGGGGCCAACGTCCTGACTTTC. Amino acid sequence: CASSLASGLSGANVLTF.

The chain uses TRBV30 and TRBJ1-6; 9 bases agree with TRBD1. CDR3 length: 13 residues. Germline assignment: CDR1 GTSNPN and CDR2 SVGIG (reference sequence). After removal of 5 bases from V and 10 bases from J, the junction contained 6 bases not matched to a gene. The chain's CDR3 is CAWSGQGGSPLHF. CDR3 DNA: TGTGCCTGGTCGGGACAGGGTGGGTCACCCCTCCACTTT. Complete variable domain (other parts from reference TRBV30 and TRBJ1-6): SQTIHQWPATLVQPVGSPLSLECTVEGTSNPNLYWYRQAAGRGLQLLFYSVGIGQISSEVPQNLSASRPQDRQFILSSKKLLLSDSGFYLCAWSGQGGSPLHFGNGTRLTVT.

V and J are TRBV27 and TRBJ2-1; 10 nucleotides line up with TRBD2. V lost 4 bases and J lost 14; bases outside the gene matches: 5. CDR3 size: 12 residues. Germline loops: CDR1 MNHEY, CDR2 SMNVEV (reference sequence). This CDR3 reads CASSSAGGPEFF. The CDR3 DNA reads TGTGCCAGCAGTTCAGCGGGGGGGCCTGAGTTCTTC.

The rearrangement joins TRBV5-8 to TRBJ2-6, with D perhaps matching TRBD1 (6 bases). Germline CDR1 is SGHTS and CDR2 is YDEGEE. With 10 bases removed from V and 2 bases from J, the gap between germline ends came to 16 bases. There are 15 residues in the CDR3. In DNA, the CDR3 is TGTGCCCCCCGTCCCACAGGGCCTGGGGCCAACGTCCTGACTTTC. Translation: CAPRPTGPGANVLTF.